This TCR beta chain was recorded in a study of blood T cell repertoires in COVID-19. On the study more broadly: Material from acute and convalescent COVID-19 was sourced from the United States, Italy and Spain. The analysed material was cDNA or gDNA that came from T cells, B-cell-depleted T cells, or PBMCs.

This clone turned up a few times. This CDR3 contains 14 residues. V trimming: 8 bases; J trimming: 3 bases; junction bases outside the gene matches: 10. CDR1 MNHEY and CDR2 SVGAGI come from the germline V gene. In the original analysis: Counts of nucleated cells, estimated from reference gene primer amplification, were obtained. Clones were read by immunoSEQ multiplex PCR, and TCRdb kept only the in-frame ones, dropping some. Clone size and the V and J calls come from that table; the DNA yielded D and trimming. The sample contains about 230,000 clones, 75% to 90% of which appear only once. The receptor was derived from a man aged 35 to 55 with acute or convalescent COVID-19. Sequencing was done on a sample of peripheral blood. The V and J genes are TRBV6-5 and TRBJ2-7, with 7 bases identical to TRBD1. The CDR3 coding sequence is TGTGCCAGCGATTCCGGGACAGAAAACTACGAGCAGTACTTC. Its translation is CASDSGTENYEQYF.